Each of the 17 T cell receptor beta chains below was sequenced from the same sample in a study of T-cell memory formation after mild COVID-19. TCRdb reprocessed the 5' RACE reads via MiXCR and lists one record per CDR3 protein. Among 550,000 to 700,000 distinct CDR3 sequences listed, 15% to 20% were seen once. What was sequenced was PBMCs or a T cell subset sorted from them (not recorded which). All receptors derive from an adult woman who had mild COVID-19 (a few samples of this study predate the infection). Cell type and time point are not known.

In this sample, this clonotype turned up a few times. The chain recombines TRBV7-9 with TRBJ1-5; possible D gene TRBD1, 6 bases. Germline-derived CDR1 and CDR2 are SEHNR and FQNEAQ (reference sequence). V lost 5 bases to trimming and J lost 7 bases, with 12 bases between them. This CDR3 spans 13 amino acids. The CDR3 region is CASSLLGGQPQHF. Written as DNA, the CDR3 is TGTGCCAGCAGCCTACTGGGGGGCCAGCCCCAGCATTTT.

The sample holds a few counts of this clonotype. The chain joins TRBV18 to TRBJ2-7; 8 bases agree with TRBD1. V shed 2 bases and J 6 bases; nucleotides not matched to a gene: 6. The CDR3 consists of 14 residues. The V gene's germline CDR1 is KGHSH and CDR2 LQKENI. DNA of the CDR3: TGTGCCAGCTCACCAAGGACAGGGAATCGCGAGCAGTACTTC. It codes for CASSPRTGNREQYF.

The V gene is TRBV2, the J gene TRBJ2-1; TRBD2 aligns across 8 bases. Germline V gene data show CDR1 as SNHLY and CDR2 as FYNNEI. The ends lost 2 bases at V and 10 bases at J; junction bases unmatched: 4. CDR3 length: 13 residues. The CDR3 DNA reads TGTGCCAGCAGTGAATTAGCGGGAAACGAGCAGTTCTTC. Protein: CASSELAGNEQFF.

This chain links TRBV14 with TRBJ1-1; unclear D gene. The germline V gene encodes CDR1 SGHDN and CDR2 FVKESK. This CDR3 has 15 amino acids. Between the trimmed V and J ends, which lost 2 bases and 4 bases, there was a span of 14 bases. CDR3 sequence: CASSQRLGLSTEAFF. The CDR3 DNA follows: TGTGCCAGCAGCCAACGCCTCGGTCTGAGCACTGAAGCTTTCTTT.

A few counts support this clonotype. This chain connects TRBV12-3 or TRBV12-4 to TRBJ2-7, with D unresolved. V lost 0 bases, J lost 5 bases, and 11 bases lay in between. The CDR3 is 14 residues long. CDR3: CASSLANLGHEQYF. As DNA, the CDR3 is TGTGCCAGCAGTTTAGCCAACCTTGGCCACGAGCAGTACTTC.

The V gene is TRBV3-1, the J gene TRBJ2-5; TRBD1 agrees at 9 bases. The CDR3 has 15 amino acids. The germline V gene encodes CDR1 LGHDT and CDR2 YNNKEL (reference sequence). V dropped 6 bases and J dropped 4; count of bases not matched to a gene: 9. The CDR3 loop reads CASSLGQGDGETQYF. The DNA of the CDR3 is TGTGCCAGCAGTCTGGGACAGGGTGACGGAGAGACCCAGTACTTC.

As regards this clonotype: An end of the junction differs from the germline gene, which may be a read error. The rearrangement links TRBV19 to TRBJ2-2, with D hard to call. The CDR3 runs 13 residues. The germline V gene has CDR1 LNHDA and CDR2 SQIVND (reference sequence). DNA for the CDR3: TGTGCCAGTAGTGTAGAATTCGCCGGGGAGCTGTTTTTT. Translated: CASSVEFAGELFF. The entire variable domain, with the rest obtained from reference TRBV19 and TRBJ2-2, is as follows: DGGITQSPKYLFRKEGQNVTLSCEQNLNHDAMYWYRQDPGQGLRLIYYSQIVNDFQKGDIAEGYSVSREKKESFPLTVTSAQKNPTAFYLCASSVEFAGELFFGEGSRLTVL.

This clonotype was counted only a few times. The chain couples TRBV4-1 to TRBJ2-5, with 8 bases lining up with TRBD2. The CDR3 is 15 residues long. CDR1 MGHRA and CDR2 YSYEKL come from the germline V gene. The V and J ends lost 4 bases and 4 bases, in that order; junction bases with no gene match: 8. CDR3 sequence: CASSPSGGAPETQYF. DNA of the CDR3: TGCGCCAGCAGCCCTTCCGGGGGGGCCCCAGAGACCCAGTACTTC.

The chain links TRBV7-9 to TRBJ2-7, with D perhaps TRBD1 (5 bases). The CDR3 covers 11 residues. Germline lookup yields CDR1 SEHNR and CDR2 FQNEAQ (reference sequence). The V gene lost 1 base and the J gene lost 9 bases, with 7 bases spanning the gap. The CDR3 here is CASSLETGQYF. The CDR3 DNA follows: TGTGCCAGCAGCTTAGAAACAGGGCAGTACTTC.

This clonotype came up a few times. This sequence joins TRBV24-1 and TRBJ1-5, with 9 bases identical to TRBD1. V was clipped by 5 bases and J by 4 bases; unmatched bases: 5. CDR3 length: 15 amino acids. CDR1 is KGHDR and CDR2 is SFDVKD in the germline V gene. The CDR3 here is CATSGGGTGNQPQHF. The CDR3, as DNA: TGTGCCACCAGTGGGGGGGGGACAGGGAATCAGCCCCAGCATTTT.

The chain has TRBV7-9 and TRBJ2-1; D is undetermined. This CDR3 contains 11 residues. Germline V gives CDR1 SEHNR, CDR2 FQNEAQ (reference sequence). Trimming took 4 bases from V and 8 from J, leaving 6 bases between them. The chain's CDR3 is CASSSSYEQFF. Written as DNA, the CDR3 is TGTGCCAGCAGCTCTAGTTATGAGCAGTTCTTC.

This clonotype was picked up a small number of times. CDR3 bases: TGTGCCACCAGTGGGTTTGAGGGGAACGTCTATGGCTACACCTTC. It translates to CATSGFEGNVYGYTF. The V call is TRBV24-1, the J call TRBJ1-2; perhaps TRBD1 as D (5 bases). The CDR3 sequence is 15 residues long. CDR1 KGHDR and CDR2 SFDVKD come from the germline V gene. Trimming shortened V by 5 bases and J by 4 bases, and 16 bases separated the two germline ends.

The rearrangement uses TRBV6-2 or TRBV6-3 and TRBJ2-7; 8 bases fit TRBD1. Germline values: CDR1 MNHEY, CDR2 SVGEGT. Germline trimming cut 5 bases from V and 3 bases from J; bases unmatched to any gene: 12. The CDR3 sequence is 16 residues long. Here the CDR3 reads CASSQDRDRLNYEQYF. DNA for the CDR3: TGTGCCAGCAGTCAAGACCGGGACAGGCTTAACTACGAGCAGTACTTC.

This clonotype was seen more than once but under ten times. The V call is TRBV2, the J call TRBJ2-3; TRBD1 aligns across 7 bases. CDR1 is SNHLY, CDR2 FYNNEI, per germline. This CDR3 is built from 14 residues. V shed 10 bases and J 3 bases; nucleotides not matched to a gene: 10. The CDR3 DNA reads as TGTGCCACCAACCCACAGGGGAGTACAGATACGCAGTATTTT. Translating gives CATNPQGSTDTQYF.

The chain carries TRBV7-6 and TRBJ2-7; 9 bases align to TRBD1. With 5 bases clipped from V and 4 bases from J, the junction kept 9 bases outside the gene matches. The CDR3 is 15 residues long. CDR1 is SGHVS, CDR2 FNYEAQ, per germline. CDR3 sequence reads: CASSLGQGWRYEQYF. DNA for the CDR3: TGTGCCAGCAGCCTTGGACAGGGGTGGAGGTACGAGCAGTACTTC.

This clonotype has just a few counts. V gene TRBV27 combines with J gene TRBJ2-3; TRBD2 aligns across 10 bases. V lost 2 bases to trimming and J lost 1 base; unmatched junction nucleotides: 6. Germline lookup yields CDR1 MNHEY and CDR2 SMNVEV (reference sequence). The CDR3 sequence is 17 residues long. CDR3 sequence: CASSLLLAGDGTDTQYF. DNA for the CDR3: TGTGCCAGCAGTTTACTTCTAGCGGGAGACGGCACAGATACGCAGTATTTT.

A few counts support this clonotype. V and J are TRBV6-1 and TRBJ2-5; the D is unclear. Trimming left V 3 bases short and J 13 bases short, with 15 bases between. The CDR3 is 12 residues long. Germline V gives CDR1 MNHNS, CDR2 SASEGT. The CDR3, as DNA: TGTGCCAGCAGTGATCAGTCGGCCTACTTGTACTTC. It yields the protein CASSDQSAYLYF.